What follows describes a single T cell receptor (beta chain). The table came from immunoSEQ multiplex PCR; TCRdb's copy has only in-frame clones and leaves some out. The sample consists of 150,000 or so clones, 80% to 95% of them appearing once. This entry belongs to a study of control samples from healthy donors and cancer patients. Per germline, CDR1 MDHEN and CDR2 SYDVKM. This CDR3 has 14 amino acids. The J segment lost 5 bases and the V segment lost 4 bases, leaving 4 bases of the junction unmatched. This chain links TRBV28 with TRBJ2-5, with 10 bases matching TRBD1. This clonotype was obtained from a young man in good health. The source material was blood. CDR3 protein: CASSSLGQGETQYF. The CDR3 region has the DNA TGTGCCAGCAGTTCTTTGGGACAGGGGGAGACCCAGTACTTC.